This T cell receptor (beta chain) was profiled in a study of beta chain features in type 1 diabetes. Findings of the study overall: Amplification by PCR could prefer shorter templates, with the same effect in patients and controls. Insertions were fewer and deletions more numerous at VDJ junctions in type 1 diabetes patients.

Per germline, CDR1 SQVTM and CDR2 ANQGSEA. CDR3 length equals 12 residues. Trimming at V came to 6 bases and at J to 7 bases, leaving 5 bases not matched to a gene. Every donor had blood drawn once into heparin, around 120 mL on average. Each of the CD4+ naive, central memory, regulatory and stem cell-like memory populations was sorted via CD45RO/CCR7/CD25/CD127/CD95/CD27. Expressed TCRB transcripts got sequenced, as all isolated RNA was reverse transcribed. Sequencing was performed with immunoSEQ multiplex PCR; in TCRdb, only in-frame clones are kept and a portion is missing. The data contain roughly 250,000 clones, over 8.5% of them singletons. This clone has only a few counts. Its specificity is not known.

The rearrangement links TRBV29-1 to TRBJ1-5; 8 positions agree with TRBD1. The material sequenced was naive CD4+ T cells from blood. The clonotype comes from a woman under 30 in good health. CDR3 in amino acids: CSVGDRGQPQHF. In DNA, the CDR3 is TGCAGCGTGGGAGACAGGGGCCAGCCCCAGCATTTT.